Each of the 8 T cell receptor beta chains below was sequenced from the same sample in a study of cytomegalovirus exposure and HLA in healthy donors. The PCR ran on 60 Vbeta and 13 Jbeta primers. Sequencing used immunoSEQ multiplex PCR; TCRdb keeps in-frame clones, though not all of them. The sample consists of 130,000 to 150,000 clones, just under 75% of them appearing once. Sequenced: PBMCs. These receptors were obtained from a woman aged 18-30 years in good health and CMV-seronegative.

The table lists this clone with a count of one. The V and J genes are TRBV10-3 and TRBJ2-1, with TRBD1 matching 7 bases. CDR1 is ENHRY and CDR2 is SYGVKD in the germline V gene. This CDR3 contains 16 residues. The V and J ends lost 0 bases and 1 base, in that order; junction bases with no gene match: 3. In DNA form, the CDR3 reads TGTGCCATCAGTGAGTCGAAGGGGGCATCCTACAATGAGCAGTTCTTC. Its protein is CAISESKGASYNEQFF.

This clone was seen just once. The V and J genes are TRBV11-3 and TRBJ2-5, with unresolved D. The CDR3 is 11 residues long. Germline V gene data show CDR1 as SGHNT and CDR2 as YENEEA. V gave up 5 bases and J gave up 4 bases, with 5 bases separating them. CDR3 DNA sequence: TGTGCCAGCAGCCGCGGAGAGACCCAGTACTTC. Translated: CASSRGETQYF.

This clone has just one count. The rearrangement joins TRBV4-1 to TRBJ2-3; 7 bases match TRBD1. In germline, CDR1 is MGHRA, CDR2 YSYEKL. Trimming cost V 4 bases and J 4 bases; bases outside gene matches: 8. The CDR3 consists of 15 residues. The CDR3 is CASSPRQGSPDTQYF. The CDR3, as DNA: TGCGCCAGCAGCCCCCGACAGGGAAGTCCAGATACGCAGTATTTT.

This rearrangement joins TRBV7-9 to TRBJ2-2, with D possibly being TRBD2 (5 bases). Germline V lookup: CDR1 SEHNR, CDR2 FQNEAQ (reference sequence). There are 14 residues in the CDR3. The V end was cut by 5 bases, the J end by 2 bases, with 9 bases between. The chain's CDR3 is CASSARENTGELFF. CDR3 in DNA: TGTGCCAGCAGCGCCCGGGAAAACACCGGGGAGCTGTTTTTT. The whole variable domain, filled in from reference TRBV7-9 and TRBJ2-2, reads DTGVSQNPRHKITKRGQNVTFRCDPISEHNRLYWYRQTLGQGPEFLTYFQNEAQLEKSRLLSDRFSAERPKGSFSTLEIQRTEQGDSAMYLCASSARENTGELFFGEGSRLTVL.

This chain's CDR3 is CATHGFPYSGANVLTF. As DNA, the CDR3 is TGCGCCACCCACGGGTTCCCCTACTCTGGGGCCAACGTCCTGACTTTC. V is TRBV10-2 and J is TRBJ2-6, with unresolved D. Deletions cut 10 bases from V and 0 bases from J, with 16 bases between. CDR3 length: 16 amino acids. The germline CDR1 and CDR2 sequences are WSHSY and SAAADI.

This chain joins TRBV5-1 and TRBJ2-7; 8 bases are shared with TRBD1. Germline-derived CDR1 and CDR2 are SGHRS and YFSETQ. J was trimmed by 0 bases and V by 4 bases; bases with no gene match: 9. The CDR3 covers 16 residues. CDR3 nucleotide sequence: TGCGCCAGCAGCATTGGACAGGGTCTTAGCTCCTACGAGCAGTACGTC. As protein: CASSIGQGLSSYEQYV.

The chain uses TRBV7-2 and TRBJ1-1; D is perhaps TRBD1 (5 bases). V was shortened by 5 bases and J by 5 bases, with 18 bases between the two germline ends. CDR3 length: 15 residues. Germline values: CDR1 SGHTA, CDR2 FQGNSA. Written as DNA, the CDR3 is TGTGCCAGCAGCCCGGACACGGGGGTGGGTACTGAAGCTTTCTTT. Protein: CASSPDTGVGTEAFF.

The CDR3 sequence is CASSHLTGSNQPQHF. Here the CDR3 DNA reads TGCGCCAGCAGCCACCTGACTGGGAGCAATCAGCCCCAGCATTTT. The chain has TRBV4-1 and TRBJ1-5; D ambiguous. The germline CDR1 and CDR2 sequences are MGHRA and YSYEKL. The CDR3 runs 15 residues. The V and J ends lost 3 bases and 1 base respectively, with 10 bases between them.